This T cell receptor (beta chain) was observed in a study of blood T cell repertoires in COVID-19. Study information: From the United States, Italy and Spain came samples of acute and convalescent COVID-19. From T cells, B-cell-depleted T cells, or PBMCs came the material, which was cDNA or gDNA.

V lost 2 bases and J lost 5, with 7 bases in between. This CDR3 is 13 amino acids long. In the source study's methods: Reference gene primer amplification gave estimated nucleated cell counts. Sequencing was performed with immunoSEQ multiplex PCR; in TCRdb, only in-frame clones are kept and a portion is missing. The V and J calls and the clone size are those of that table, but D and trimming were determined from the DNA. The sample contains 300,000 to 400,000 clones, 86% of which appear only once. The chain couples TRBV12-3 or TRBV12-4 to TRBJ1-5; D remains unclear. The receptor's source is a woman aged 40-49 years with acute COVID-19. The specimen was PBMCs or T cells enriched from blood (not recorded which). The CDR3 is CASSLWTDQPQHF. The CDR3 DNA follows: TGTGCCAGCAGTTTATGGACTGATCAGCCCCAGCATTTT.